This is a list of T cell receptor beta chains from one sample in a study of T cells in Graves' hyperthyroidism and ophthalmopathy. TCRdb reprocessed the multiplex PCR reads with MiXCR, giving one entry per CDR3 protein. The table records nearly 600,000 distinct CDR3 sequences, about 15% of them present only once. The sample comprised blood. All receptors come from a woman in her twenties or thirties with Graves' hyperthyroidism that later progressed to Graves' ophthalmopathy. Each CDR3 is given with its conserved first and last residue. D genes are given only for firm matches. Clone size is stated in some rows and not others, as once, few, many or a class when expanded.

D	size	V	J	CDR3	DNA
NA	many	TRBV7-3	TRBJ1-5	CASSLTKLGRGPQHF	TGTGCCAGCAGCTTAACCAAACTGGGTAGGGGGCCCCAGCATTTT
NA	few	TRBV4-3	TRBJ2-3	CASSQESIGNTDTQYF	TGCGCCAGCAGCCAAGAATCGATTGGGAATACAGATACGCAGTATTTT
TRBD1	few	TRBV9	TRBJ1-3	CASSGDRSSDTIYF	TGTGCCAGCAGTGGGGACAGGTCTTCCGACACCATATATTTT
TRBD1	many	TRBV29-1	TRBJ2-5	CSVGTGGGKETQYF	TGCAGCGTTGGGACAGGGGGAGGGAAGGAGACCCAGTACTTC
TRBD2	many	TRBV20-1	TRBJ2-5	CSASRGRVAQETQYF	TGCAGTGCTAGCCGCGGGAGAGTAGCACAAGAGACCCAGTACTTC
NA	NA	TRBV7-6	TRBJ2-7	CASSRTGQGYEQYF	TGTGCCAGCAGCAGGACGGGACAAGGCTACGAGCAGTACTTC
NA	few	TRBV20-1	TRBJ2-7	CSASRDFETDEQYF	TGCAGTGCTAGTAGAGACTTCGAGACCGACGAGCAGTACTTC
TRBD1	many	TRBV28	TRBJ1-2	CASSVGTVNYGYTF	TGTGCCAGCAGTGTCGGGACAGTTAACTATGGCTACACCTTC
NA	few	TRBV5-6	TRBJ1-3	CASSLPGLTSGNTIYF	TGTGCCAGCAGCCTCCCAGGACTGACCTCTGGAAACACCATATATTTT
NA	few	TRBV5-1	TRBJ2-7	CASSLGGSGTYEQYF	TGCGCCAGCAGCTTGGGCGGTAGCGGTACCTACGAGCAGTACTTC
TRBD1	many	TRBV12-3/TRBV12-4	TRBJ1-1	CASSLGGQGRMNTEAFF	TGTGCCAGCAGTTTAGGAGGACAGGGGCGGATGAACACTGAAGCTTTCTTT
TRBD2	many	TRBV28	TRBJ2-7	CASSAHSGYSYEQYF	TGTGCCAGCAGTGCGCATAGCGGGTACAGCTACGAGCAGTACTTC
NA	many	TRBV29-1	TRBJ2-7	CSVRGYGEQYF	TGCAGCGTCCGAGGGTATGGCGAGCAGTACTTC
TRBD2	NA	TRBV6-5	TRBJ2-7	CASSSLTGTRPIEQYF	TGTGCCAGCAGTTCGCTAACCGGGACTAGACCCATCGAGCAGTACTTC
NA	many	TRBV12-5	TRBJ1-1	CASGGVGGPRSTEAFF	TGTGCTAGTGGTGGGGTGGGAGGGCCACGGAGCACTGAAGCTTTCTTT
NA	many	TRBV11-3	TRBJ2-1	CASSPGETYNEQFF	TGTGCCAGCAGCCCCGGAGAGACCTACAATGAGCAGTTCTTC
TRBD2	few	TRBV11-2	TRBJ2-1	CASSPGTSDSNEQFF	TGTGCCAGCAGCCCCGGGACTAGCGATTCCAATGAGCAGTTCTTC
TRBD2	many	TRBV30	TRBJ2-7	CAWRSGGRMYEQYF	TGTGCCTGGAGGAGCGGCGGGAGGATGTACGAGCAGTACTTC
TRBD2	many	TRBV10-2	TRBJ2-1	CASSEPTGTSGRMADNEQFF	TGCGCCAGCAGTGAGCCAACCGGGACTAGCGGGAGAATGGCAGACAATGAGCAGTTCTTC
NA	many	TRBV6-5	TRBJ1-1	CASSYRGAEAFF	TGTGCCAGCAGTTACCGAGGCGCTGAAGCTTTCTTT
NA	many	TRBV20-1	TRBJ2-5	CSALAGSGQETQYF	TGCAGTGCTTTGGCAGGGTCTGGGCAAGAGACCCAGTACTTC
NA	many	TRBV7-2	TRBJ2-5	CASSLQAETQYF	TGTGCCAGCAGCTTACAGGCGGAGACCCAGTACTTC
NA	many	TRBV27	TRBJ2-3	CASSLVGPGVTSTDTQYF	TGTGCCAGCAGTTTAGTGGGTCCCGGAGTTACTAGCACAGATACGCAGTATTTT
NA	many	TRBV7-2	TRBJ2-3	CASSQDPLPSSTDTQYF	TGCGCCAGCAGCCAAGATCCTCTCCCGTCTAGCACAGATACGCAGTATTTT
NA	NA	TRBV7-9	TRBJ2-1	CASSSKTGEQFF	TGTGCCAGCAGCTCGAAAACTGGCGAGCAGTTCTTC
NA	many	TRBV28	TRBJ2-7	CASSLDFRSVYEQYF	TGTGCCAGCAGTTTAGACTTCCGGTCGGTCTACGAGCAGTACTTC
NA	many	TRBV30	TRBJ1-2	CAWSPNQETYGYTF	TGTGCCTGGAGTCCCAACCAGGAGACCTATGGCTACACCTTC
NA	NA	TRBV20-1	TRBJ2-7	CSARTDRNGGYEQYF	TGCAGTGCTAGAACGGACAGGAACGGGGGGTACGAGCAGTACTTC
NA	NA	TRBV4-1	TRBJ2-1	CASSQDPDNEQFF	TGCGCCAGCAGCCAAGATCCTGACAATGAGCAGTTCTTC
TRBD2	many	TRBV9	TRBJ2-2	CASGSGTSGGELFF	TGTGCCAGCGGCTCCGGGACTAGTGGCGGGGAGCTGTTTTTT
TRBD2	NA	TRBV30	TRBJ2-7	CAWSVRGTRQPGQYF	TGTGCCTGGAGTGTACGCGGGACTAGGCAGCCGGGGCAGTACTTC
NA	many	TRBV29-1	TRBJ2-7	CSVEDSDGGEQYF	TGCAGCGTTGAAGATTCCGACGGAGGCGAGCAGTACTTC
NA	NA	TRBV4-2	TRBJ1-5	CASSQESPGQPQHF	TGTGCCAGCAGCCAAGAATCCCCGGGACAGCCCCAGCATTTT
NA	many	TRBV6-5	TRBJ2-2	CASSYSMMDTLPTGELFF	TGTGCCAGCAGTTACTCGATGATGGACACCTTACCCACCGGGGAGCTGTTTTTT
NA	few	TRBV6-1	TRBJ1-2	CASSAGVNTF	TGTGCCAGCAGTGCAGGGGTCAACACCTTC
TRBD2	many	TRBV28	TRBJ2-1	CASRLLLAGDEQFF	TGTGCCAGCAGACTCCTACTAGCGGGAGATGAGCAGTTCTTC